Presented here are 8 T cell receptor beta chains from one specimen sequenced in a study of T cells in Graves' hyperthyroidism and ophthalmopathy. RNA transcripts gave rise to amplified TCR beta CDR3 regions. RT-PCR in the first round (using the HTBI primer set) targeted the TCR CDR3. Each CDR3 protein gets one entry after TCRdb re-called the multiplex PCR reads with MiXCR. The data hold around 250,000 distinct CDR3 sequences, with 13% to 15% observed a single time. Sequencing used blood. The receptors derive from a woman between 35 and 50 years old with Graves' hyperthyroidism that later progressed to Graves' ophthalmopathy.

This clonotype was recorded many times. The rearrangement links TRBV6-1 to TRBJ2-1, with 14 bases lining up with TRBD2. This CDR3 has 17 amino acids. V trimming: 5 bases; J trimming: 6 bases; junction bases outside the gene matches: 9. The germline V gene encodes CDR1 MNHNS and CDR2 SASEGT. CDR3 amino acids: CASSPTSGRALGNEQFF. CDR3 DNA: TGTGCCAGCAGTCCGACTAGCGGGAGGGCTCTCGGCAATGAGCAGTTCTTC.

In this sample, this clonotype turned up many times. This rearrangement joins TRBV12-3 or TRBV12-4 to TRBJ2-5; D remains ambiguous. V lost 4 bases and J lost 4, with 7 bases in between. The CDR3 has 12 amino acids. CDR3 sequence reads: CASSSRRETQYF. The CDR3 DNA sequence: TGTGCCAGCAGTTCGAGGAGAGAGACCCAGTACTTC.

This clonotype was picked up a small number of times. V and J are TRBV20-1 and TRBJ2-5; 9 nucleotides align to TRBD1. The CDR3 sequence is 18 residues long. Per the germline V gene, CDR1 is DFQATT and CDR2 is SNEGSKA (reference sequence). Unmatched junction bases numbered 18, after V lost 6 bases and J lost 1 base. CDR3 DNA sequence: TGCAGTGCATCAACGTTCGGGCACTGGACAGGGGCCCAAGAGACCCAGTACTTC. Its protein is CSASTFGHWTGAQETQYF.

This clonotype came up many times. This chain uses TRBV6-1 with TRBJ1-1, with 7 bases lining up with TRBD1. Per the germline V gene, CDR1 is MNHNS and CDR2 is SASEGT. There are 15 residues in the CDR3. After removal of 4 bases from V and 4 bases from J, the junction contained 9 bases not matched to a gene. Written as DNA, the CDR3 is TGTGCCAGCAGTGCTCGGGACAGTGGTCCCACTGAAGCTTTCTTT. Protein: CASSARDSGPTEAFF.

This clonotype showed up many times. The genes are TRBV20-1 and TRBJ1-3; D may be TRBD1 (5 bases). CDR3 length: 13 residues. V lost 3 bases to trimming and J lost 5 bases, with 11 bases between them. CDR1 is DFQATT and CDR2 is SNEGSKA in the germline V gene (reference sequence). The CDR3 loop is CSARAGQRNTIYF. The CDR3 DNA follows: TGCAGTGCTAGGGCAGGGCAGAGAAACACCATATATTTT.

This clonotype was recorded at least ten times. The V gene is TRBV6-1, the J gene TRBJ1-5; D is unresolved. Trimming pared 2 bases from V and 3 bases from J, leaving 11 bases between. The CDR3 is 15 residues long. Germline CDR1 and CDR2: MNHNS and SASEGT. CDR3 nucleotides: TGTGCCAGCAGTGAATGGAAGGGTGACAATCAGCCCCAGCATTTT. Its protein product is CASSEWKGDNQPQHF.

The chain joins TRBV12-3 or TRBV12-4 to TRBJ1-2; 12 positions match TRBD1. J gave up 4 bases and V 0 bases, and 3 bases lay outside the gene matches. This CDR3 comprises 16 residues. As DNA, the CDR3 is TGTGCCAGCAGTTTAGCCGGGACAGGGGGCGTCTATGGCTACACCTTC. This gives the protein CASSLAGTGGVYGYTF.

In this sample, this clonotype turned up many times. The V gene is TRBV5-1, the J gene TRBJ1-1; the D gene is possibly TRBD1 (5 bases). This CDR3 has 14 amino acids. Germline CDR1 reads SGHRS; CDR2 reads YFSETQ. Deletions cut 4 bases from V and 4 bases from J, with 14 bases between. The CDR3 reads CASSHQGHITEAFF. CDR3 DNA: TGCGCCAGCAGCCACCAAGGACATATCACTGAAGCTTTCTTT.